This T cell receptor (beta chain) was identified during a study of T cells after yellow fever vaccination. The CDR3 totals 16 residues. Germline V CDR1 and CDR2: KGHDR, SFDVKD. With 9 bases clipped from V and 7 bases from J, the junction kept 20 bases outside the gene matches. A process of 5'RACE template switching, which added a universal primer site and UMIs, was used to make TCR cDNA. TCRdb reprocessed the 5' RACE reads via MiXCR and lists one record per CDR3 protein. Of nearly 550,000 distinct CDR3 sequences in the sample, 15% to 20% were seen once. On this clonotype: Antigen: not known.

General observations from the study: Booster sampling recovered most clones from primary vaccination (under 98% CD4, 80% to 90% CD8).

This sequence was found in a man aged 25 to 45 who received the YFV17D yellow fever vaccine. This chain links TRBV24-1 with TRBJ2-7; 7 bases map to TRBD1. The sequencing used PBMCs, collected 15 days after the yellow fever booster vaccination. The CDR3 region has the DNA TGTGCCACCTGTGGCCCAAGGGGGCAACCAGCATTTGAGCAGTACTTC. This encodes CATCGPRGQPAFEQYF.